The clone carrying this T cell receptor beta chain was recorded only once. Its antigen is not known. The PCR ran on 60 Vbeta and 13 Jbeta primers. Sequencing was performed with immunoSEQ multiplex PCR; in TCRdb, only in-frame clones are kept and a portion is missing. The table has a few hundred thousand clones, around 75% seen once. The data were taken from a study of cytomegalovirus exposure and HLA in healthy donors. The overall study: For the approximately 430 genotyped donors, roughly 80% fell within the Caucasian-associated ancestry cluster. Findings and limits, study-wide: HLA alleles showed associations with roughly 17,000 TCR beta sequences in a later analysis, at a 0.05 false discovery rate.

The TCR originated in a woman between 25 and 40 years old in good health and CMV-seronegative. Sample: PBMCs.

The CDR3 reads CAWSVVGGVTEAFF. The CDR3 bases are TGTGCCTGGAGTGTTGTAGGAGGAGTCACTGAAGCTTTCTTT. The chain carries TRBV30 and TRBJ1-1; D is unclear. Looked up from germline, CDR1 is GTSNPN and CDR2 is SVGIG (reference sequence). V lost 0 bases and J 4 bases, leaving 12 bases between the germline ends. The CDR3 is 14 amino acids. The whole variable domain, filled in from reference TRBV30 and TRBJ1-1, reads SQTIHQWPATLVQPVGSPLSLECTVEGTSNPNLYWYRQAAGRGLQLLFYSVGIGQISSEVPQNLSASRPQDRQFILSSKKLLLSDSGFYLCAWSVVGGVTEAFFGQGTRLTVV.